Listed below are T cell receptor beta chains from one sample, sequenced in a study of human thymus T cells. Data came from immunoSEQ multiplex PCR; TCRdb stores just in-frame clones and leaves some out. This table holds about 78,000 clones, roughly 97% found once. The sample comprised thymus tissue. The receptors shown here come from a boy under two years old with a congenital heart defect but otherwise immunologically healthy. Each CDR3 is given with its conserved first and last residue. The order of the fields is V gene, D gene, J gene, clone size, CDR3 DNA, CDR3 protein. A D gene is named only where the DNA matches it firmly. Size values are once, few and many counts, or a class for expanded clones, and some rows have none.

TRBV5-1	TRBD2	TRBJ2-7	NA	TGCGCCAGCAGCTTGGTTGCGGGAGGGGACGAGCAGTACTTC	CASSLVAGGDEQYF
TRBV5-5	NA	TRBJ2-1	NA	TGTGCCAGCAGCCTACCGAGGGGCCATAACAATGAGCAGTTCTTC	CASSLPRGHNNEQFF
TRBV4-2	NA	TRBJ2-7	NA	TGTGCCAGCAGCCAAGATACTGGAGGGAGCGTATTCTCCTACGAGCAGTACTTC	CASSQDTGGSVFSYEQYF
TRBV10-3	NA	TRBJ2-1	NA	TGTGCCATCAGTGACCCTAGGATCGACAATGAGCAGTTCTTC	CAISDPRIDNEQFF
TRBV1	NA	TRBJ2-3	NA	TGCACCAGCAGCCCGGGACCGACTAGCGCGCCTAGCGCAGATACGCAGTATTTT	CTSSPGPTSAPSADTQYF
TRBV21-1	NA	TRBJ2-1	NA	TGTGCCAGCAGCAAAGGTCACCGGGAGGGGAACAATGAGCAGTTCTTC	CASSKGHREGNNEQFF
TRBV25-1	TRBD2	TRBJ2-7	NA	TGTGCCAGCAGTGCCGGACTAGCGTTCTACGAGCAGTACTTC	CASSAGLAFYEQYF
TRBV7-8	NA	TRBJ1-3	NA	TGTGCCAGCAGCTTAGCGGAGACAGCAGGAAACACCATATATTTT	CASSLAETAGNTIYF
TRBV5-8	NA	TRBJ2-3	NA	TGTGCCAGCAGCCGAACAGATACGCAGTATTTT	CASSRTDTQYF
TRBV5-6	NA	TRBJ2-3	NA	TGTGCCAGCAGCTTGGCCGGCCGACTGAATGGCACAGATACGCAGTATTTT	CASSLAGRLNGTDTQYF
TRBV25-1	NA	TRBJ1-1	NA	TGTGCCAGCAGTGCATCCAGAGCCACTGAAGCTTTCTTT	CASSASRATEAFF
TRBV2	TRBD1	TRBJ2-7	NA	TGTGCCAGCAGTGAAGCCGACCGGGACAGGACTTGCGAGCAGTACTTC	CASSEADRDRTCEQYF
TRBV14	NA	TRBJ2-1	NA	TGTGCCAGCAGCCAAGTTCAGTCTAACGCCGGGTTCTTC	CASSQVQSNAGFF
TRBV30	NA	TRBJ1-1	NA	TGCGCCTGGAGCGCAGGGCACACTGAAGCTTTCTTT	CAWSAGHTEAFF
TRBV5-1	TRBD1	TRBJ1-3	NA	TGCGCCAGCAGCTTGGCCCCAGGGACAGGCGGAAACACCATATATTTT	CASSLAPGTGGNTIYF
TRBV28	TRBD1	TRBJ1-2	NA	TGTGCCAGCACCGTTACCCAACAGGGGGCGATGATCGGGGCCTATGGCTACACCTTC	CASTVTQQGAMIGAYGYTF
TRBV11-2	TRBD2	TRBJ2-1	NA	TGTGCCAGCAGCTTCAGCCCGGGACTAGCGGGTTACAATGAGCAGTTCTTC	CASSFSPGLAGYNEQFF
TRBV30	TRBD2	TRBJ2-1	NA	TGTGCCCGGGACCCGGGACTAGTAATACATGAGCAGTTCTTC	CARDPGLVIHEQFF
TRBV19	NA	TRBJ2-2	NA	TGTGCCAGTAGTATGAGGGAGTTAGGGGGTTTAACGAACACCGGGGAGCTGTTTTTT	CASSMRELGGLTNTGELFF
TRBV5-1	NA	TRBJ2-1	NA	TGCGCCAGCAGCTTATCTCCAGGGGACCCAAACTACAATGAGCAGTTCTTC	CASSLSPGDPNYNEQFF
TRBV7-6	TRBD1	TRBJ2-1	once	TGTGCCAGCACCGGGGGTTGGGACAGGGGAGGCTTAGAACAGTTCTTC	CASTGGWDRGGLEQFF
TRBV5-1	NA	TRBJ1-2	NA	TGCGCCAGCAGCTTGGCCCAGGATGGCTACACCTTC	CASSLAQDGYTF
TRBV11-1	NA	TRBJ2-7	NA	TGTGCCAGCAGCTCCCTGCTCGGGACCGGGACCTACGAGCAGTACTTC	CASSSLLGTGTYEQYF
TRBV2	NA	TRBJ2-7	NA	TGTGCCAGCAGTGAAGGGCCGAATTACGAGCAGTACTTC	CASSEGPNYEQYF
TRBV28	NA	TRBJ1-2	once	TGTGCCAGCAGTCCTTTCCCCCTTCGGGGGCGCATCTACTATGGCTACACCTTC	CASSPFPLRGRIYYGYTF
TRBV4-2	NA	TRBJ1-1	once	TGTGCCAGCAGCCAAGGAGGACTCTATTCCTGGCCCAAATCGGGAGAGACTGAAGCTTTCTTT	CASSQGGLYSWPKSGETEAFF
TRBV30	TRBD2	TRBJ2-2	once	TGTGCCTGCCGCGGGGGGGCGGGGAGGAACACCGGGGAGCTGTTTTTT	CACRGGAGRNTGELFF
TRBV28	TRBD1	TRBJ1-2	NA	TGTGCCAGCAGTGCCCGGACAGGGGGCGCCTATGGCTACACCTTC	CASSARTGGAYGYTF
TRBV5-6	NA	TRBJ2-7	NA	TGTGCCAGCAGCTTTCAGTCTAGTACGAGGAGCTCCTACGAGCAGTACTTC	CASSFQSSTRSSYEQYF
TRBV27	NA	TRBJ1-2	NA	TGTGCCATAATTAAGAGGGACGACTATGGCTACACCTTC	CAIIKRDDYGYTF
TRBV27	TRBD1	TRBJ2-7	NA	TGTGCCAGCAGTTTATCTTACTCCGGGACAGGGGTTGCCTACGAGCAGTACTTC	CASSLSYSGTGVAYEQYF
TRBV4-1	NA	TRBJ1-2	NA	TGCGCCAGCAGCACCCTCCCCTTTGCGGGGGCTAGCTATGGCTACACCTTC	CASSTLPFAGASYGYTF
TRBV7-2	NA	TRBJ2-5	NA	TGTGCCAGCAGTATACCTTCCCCGACTCCCCGACAAGAGACCCAGTACTTC	CASSIPSPTPRQETQYF
TRBV4-3	NA	TRBJ1-1	NA	TGCGCCAGCAGCCAAGGAACGGAGTCGAACACTGAAGCTTTCTTT	CASSQGTESNTEAFF
TRBV7-3	NA	TRBJ2-1	NA	TGTGCCAGCAGCCTCCGGGACTTGGATGAGCAGTTCTTC	CASSLRDLDEQFF
TRBV7-2	TRBD2	TRBJ2-3	NA	TGTGCCAGCAGCTTATGTCTAGCGGGGGTGAACACAGATACGCAGTATTTT	CASSLCLAGVNTDTQYF
TRBV4-2	NA	TRBJ2-3	NA	TGTGCCAGCAGCCAAGAAGCTCTCCGGGGAGGAGATACGCAGTATTTT	CASSQEALRGGDTQYF